This TCR beta chain comes out of a study of Tregs in tolerant kidney transplant recipients. For the study at large: Sorting of CD4+CD25+CD127- cells followed roughly 3-day belatacept mixed lymphocyte reactions, sometimes with roughly five-day graft donor restimulation.

Points on this clone: Its antigen remains unidentified.

Trimming left V 3 bases short and J 3 bases short, with 11 bases between. Germline lookup yields CDR1 ENHRY and CDR2 SYGVKD. The CDR3 runs to 14 residues. General study findings and limits: Few patients were studied, so findings need validation in larger groups. No direct test of biological reproducibility was done here.

Here immunoSEQ multiplex PCR was the method, and the copy in TCRdb shows in-frame clones only, minus some. This table holds fewer than 45,000 clones, 95% found once. The receptor's source is a human donor in good health. Sequencing was carried out using Tregs from blood cultured with allogeneic cells. The rearrangement joins TRBV10-3 to TRBJ1-1, with a possible D match to TRBD1 (5 bases). CDR3 loop: CAISEPWGDTEAFF. The DNA for the CDR3 is TGTGCCATCAGTGAACCCTGGGGGGACACTGAAGCTTTCTTT.